The 25 T cell receptor gamma chains listed next were all sequenced from one sample in a study of Vδ1+ human thymocytes. Findings and limits, study-wide: In the thymus, TRG and TRD repertoires looked highly polyclonal with Gaussian CDR3 lengths.

These receptors have no known antigen. Sequences come from RNA converted to cDNA by reverse transcription. CDR3 amplicons came from multiplex PCR with pooled V-gene forward and constant-region reverse primers. TCRdb redid the clone calls on the multiplex PCR reads with CATT. The profile shows around 30,000 gamma-chain clones, about 18% of them singletons. Sequenced sample: Vdelta1+ gamma-delta thymocytes from the thymus. As to subset: FACS-sorted CD3+ TCRalphabeta- TCRVdelta1+ TCRVdelta2- thymocytes. These receptors were obtained from a boy younger than two who had congenital heart surgery.

In this sample, this clone turned up a few times. The V call is TRGV4, the J call TRGJ1 or TRGJ2. The V gene's germline CDR1 is EGSTGY and CDR2 YDSYTSSV. V was pared by 4 bases and J by 9 bases, with 12 bases of the junction left unmatched. This CDR3 contains 13 residues. CDR3 in amino acids: CATWDRPKRKKLF. The DNA for the CDR3 is TGTGCCACCTGGGACAGGCCAAAGCGTAAGAAACTCTTT.

V usage is TRGV2 and J usage is TRGJ1 or TRGJ2. This CDR3 comprises 13 residues. Germline V gene sequence: CDR1 EGSNGY, CDR2 YDSYNSKV. The V segment lost 1 base and the J segment 6 bases; nucleotides outside the gene matches: 6. CDR3 sequence: CATWDGNRYKKLF. CDR3 DNA sequence: TGTGCCACCTGGGACGGTAATCGTTATAAGAAACTCTTT.

A few counts support this clone. The same CDR3 is also encoded by other DNA sequences in this sample. The rearrangement uses TRGV2 and TRGJ1 or TRGJ2. V gave up 0 bases and J gave up 6 bases; unmatched junction bases: 5. The CDR3 spans 13 residues. From germline, CDR1 is EGSNGY and CDR2 YDSYNSKV. The CDR3 nucleotides read TGTGCCACCTGGGACGGGCGGAGTTATAAGAAACTCTTT. Its protein product is CATWDGRSYKKLF.

Only a few counts were recorded for this clone. This may be a read error, as it is one base from a much larger clone. V is TRGV8 and J is TRGJ1 or TRGJ2. Germline assignment: CDR1 VENAVY and CDR2 YDSYNSRV. There are 12 residues in the CDR3. The CDR3 here is CATWDSYYKKLF. The CDR3 nucleotides are TGTGCCACCTGGGATAGTTATTATAAGAAGCTCTTT.

As for this clone: Distinct nucleotide sequences in the sample also encode this CDR3. J is TRGJ1 or TRGJ2 and V is TRGV4. The CDR3 totals 12 residues. CDR1 is EGSTGY and CDR2 is YDSYTSSV in the germline V gene. V was pared by 2 bases and J by 6 bases, with 4 bases of the junction left unmatched. CDR3: CATWDVGYKKLF. The CDR3 DNA sequence: TGTGCCACCTGGGATGTTGGTTATAAGAAACTCTTT.

The chain is built from TRGV2 and TRGJP2. V lost 0 bases to trimming and J lost 0 bases; unmatched junction nucleotides: 13. The length of the CDR3 is 19 residues. CDR1 and CDR2 from the germline V gene are EGSNGY and YDSYNSKV. The chain's CDR3 is CATWDGRGRSDSSDWIKTF. The CDR3 nucleotides read TGTGCCACCTGGGACGGGCGCGGTCGATCAGATAGTAGTGATTGGATCAAGACGTTT.

By proportion, this clone is medium-sized (0.01 to 0.1%). This sample includes further DNA sequences coding for the same CDR3. The chain links TRGV9 to TRGJ1 or TRGJ2. The CDR3 is 13 amino acids. Germline V gene lookup returns CDR1 GITISATS and CDR2 ISYDGTV (reference sequence). Losses at the gene ends were 2 bases for V and 1 base for J; bases not matched to a gene: 2. CDR3 bases: TGTGCCTTGTGGGAGGCCAATTATTATAAGAAACTCTTT. Protein: CALWEANYYKKLF.

The J gene is TRGJ1 or TRGJ2, the V gene TRGV4. The CDR3 extends over 15 amino acids. Losses at the gene ends were 5 bases for V and 0 bases for J; bases not matched to a gene: 10. CDR1 is EGSTGY and CDR2 is YDSYTSSV in the germline V gene. Here the CDR3 reads CATWGRNSNYYKKLF. The CDR3 region has the DNA TGTGCCACCTGGGGCCGCAATTCGAATTATTATAAGAAACTCTTT.

This clone was counted only a few times. J is TRGJ1 or TRGJ2 and V is TRGV3. Looked up from germline, CDR1 is VTNTFY and CDR2 is YDVSTARD (reference sequence). The CDR3 spans 13 residues. V was pared by 0 bases and J by 12 bases, with 11 bases of the junction left unmatched. CDR3 nucleotide sequence: TGTGCCACCTGGGACAGGCCCCTTTGTGTGAAACTCTTT. It yields the protein CATWDRPLCVKLF.

The rearrangement joins TRGV3 to TRGJ1 or TRGJ2. The CDR3 is made up of 15 amino acids. With V trimmed by 1 base and J by 8 bases, 14 bases remained unmatched. The V gene's germline CDR1 is VTNTFY and CDR2 YDVSTARD (reference sequence). The CDR3 bases are TGTGCCACCTGGGACAGCCCGATCCCCAGGCATAAGAAACTCTTT. Translating it yields CATWDSPIPRHKKLF.

The rearrangement links TRGV9 to TRGJ1 or TRGJ2. Trimming took 3 bases from V and 3 from J; bases not matched to a gene: 8. The germline CDR1 and CDR2 sequences are GITISATS and ISYDGTV (reference sequence). The CDR3 sequence is 14 residues long. CDR3 loop: CALWEPRGYYKKLF. The CDR3 coding sequence is TGTGCCTTGTGGGAGCCGAGGGGTTATTATAAGAAACTCTTT.

This chain connects TRGV9 to TRGJ1 or TRGJ2. V trimming: 4 bases; J trimming: 3 bases; junction bases outside the gene matches: 6. The CDR3 runs to 13 residues. Germline CDR1 is GITISATS and CDR2 is ISYDGTV (reference sequence). CDR3 protein: CALWDRAYYKKLF. For the CDR3, the DNA is TGTGCCTTGTGGGACCGCGCTTATTATAAGAAACTCTTT.

Concerning this clone: The same CDR3 also results from other DNA sequences found in this sample. This chain joins TRGV4 and TRGJ1 or TRGJ2. Germline V gene data show CDR1 as EGSTGY and CDR2 as YDSYTSSV. The V and J ends lost 0 bases and 7 bases, in that order; junction bases with no gene match: 6. The CDR3 is 13 residues long. CDR3 nucleotides: TGTGCCACCTGGGATGGGTGGAGATATAAGAAACTCTTT. Its translation is CATWDGWRYKKLF.

This clone has a handful of counts. The chain links TRGV9 to TRGJ1 or TRGJ2. The CDR3 has 14 residues. The germline V gene encodes CDR1 GITISATS and CDR2 ISYDGTV (reference sequence). The ends lost 0 bases at V and 6 bases at J; junction bases unmatched: 8. In nucleotides, the CDR3 is TGTGCCTTGTGGGAGGTGCTTTCGAGTTATAAGAAACTCTTT. Its translation is CALWEVLSSYKKLF.

This clone was counted a few times. The chain links TRGV9 to TRGJ1 or TRGJ2. Germline CDR1 and CDR2: GITISATS and ISYDGTV (reference sequence). Trimming removed 5 bases from V and 4 bases from J; junction bases left unmatched: 8. The CDR3 is 13 residues long. CDR3 protein: CALWGPGYYKKLF. The CDR3 DNA is TGTGCCTTGTGGGGCCCCGGATATTATAAGAAACTCTTT.

This clone turned up a few times. The sample carries other DNA sequences with the same CDR3. The chain uses TRGV3 and TRGJ1 or TRGJ2. The V gene's germline CDR1 is VTNTFY and CDR2 YDVSTARD (reference sequence). The CDR3 contains 13 residues. The trim removed 0 bases at V and 4 bases at J, leaving 3 bases unmatched. Written as DNA, the CDR3 is TGTGCCACCTGGGACAGGGACTATTATAAGAAACTCTTT. Amino acid sequence: CATWDRDYYKKLF.

As regards this clone: This may arise from a read error, as a much more abundant clone is one base away. Other DNA variants within this sample encode the same CDR3. The chain combines TRGV2 with TRGJ1 or TRGJ2. CDR3 length: 11 amino acids. The ends lost 0 bases at V and 10 bases at J; junction bases unmatched: 3. CDR1 and CDR2 from the germline V gene are EGSNGY and YDSYNSKV. This CDR3 is CATWDGHKKLF. The CDR3 nucleotides are TGTGCCACCTGGGACGGGCACAAGAAACTCTTT.

This clone was seen a handful of times. The chain joins TRGV4 to TRGJ1 or TRGJ2. The CDR3 has 16 amino acids. Looked up from germline, CDR1 is EGSTGY and CDR2 is YDSYTSSV. Trimming cost V 3 bases and J 3 bases; bases outside gene matches: 14. This chain's CDR3 is CATWDWEVRGYYKKLF. The DNA for the CDR3 is TGTGCCACCTGGGATTGGGAAGTCCGTGGTTATTATAAGAAACTCTTT.

In its sample, this clone was seen a few times. The rearrangement uses TRGV3 and TRGJ1 or TRGJ2. The junction had 10 bases not matched to a gene; V was cut back by 1 base and J by 10 bases. CDR3 length: 13 amino acids. Germline V gene lookup returns CDR1 VTNTFY and CDR2 YDVSTARD (reference sequence). This CDR3 reads CATWDSHHCKKLF. The CDR3 DNA reads TGTGCCACCTGGGACAGCCATCACTGCAAGAAACTCTTT.

On this clone: The same CDR3 is also encoded by other DNA sequences in this sample. The J gene is TRGJ1 or TRGJ2, the V gene TRGV8. Germline CDR1 and CDR2: VENAVY and YDSYNSRV. The CDR3 contains 10 residues. Trimming took 1 base from V and 11 from J; bases not matched to a gene: 2. This chain's CDR3 is CATWDREKLF. CDR3 in DNA: TGTGCCACCTGGGATAGAGAGAAACTCTTT.

This chain connects TRGV4 to TRGJP2. Germline CDR1 and CDR2: EGSTGY and YDSYTSSV. This CDR3 spans 16 amino acids. The ends lost 0 bases at V and 0 bases at J; junction bases unmatched: 4. The CDR3 sequence is CATWDGPYSSDWIKTF. The CDR3 DNA reads TGTGCCACCTGGGATGGGCCCTATAGTAGTGATTGGATCAAGACGTTT.

This sequence joins TRGV9 and TRGJ1 or TRGJ2. There are 15 residues in the CDR3. Trimming at V came to 6 bases and at J to 0 bases, leaving 11 bases not matched to a gene. The germline V gene has CDR1 GITISATS and CDR2 ISYDGTV (reference sequence). The CDR3 region has the DNA TGTGCCTTGTGGCTCGAACCTCCGAATTATTATAAGAAACTCTTT. Protein sequence: CALWLEPPNYYKKLF.

The V call is TRGV2, the J call TRGJP2. CDR3 length equals 14 residues. V gave up 0 bases and J gave up 5 bases; unmatched junction bases: 3. Germline CDR1 and CDR2: EGSNGY and YDSYNSKV. CDR3 protein: CATWDGPSDWIKTF. As DNA, the CDR3 is TGTGCCACCTGGGACGGGCCGAGTGATTGGATCAAGACGTTT.

In its sample, this clone was seen a few times. This probably arose from a read error, given a far larger clone one base away. Other DNA variants within this sample encode the same CDR3. The chain employs TRGV9 and TRGJ1 or TRGJ2. Trimming took 1 base from V and 2 from J; bases not matched to a gene: 2. CDR1 GITISATS and CDR2 ISYDGTV come from the germline V gene (reference sequence). The CDR3 consists of 13 residues. The DNA of the CDR3 is TGTGCCTTGTGGGAGGTACATTATTATAAGAAACTCTTT. Translating gives CALWEVHYYKKLF.

This clone was recorded a few times. V is TRGV4 and J is TRGJ1 or TRGJ2. Germline CDR1 EGSTGY, CDR2 YDSYTSSV. The CDR3 is 10 amino acids. J gave up 9 bases and V 3 bases, and 2 bases lay outside the gene matches. CDR3 bases: TGTGCCACCTGGGATCCTAAGAAACTCTTT. Residues: CATWDPKKLF.